A single sample gave rise to the 27 T cell receptor beta chains below, sequenced in a study of PD-1 blockade in mismatch repair-deficient tumors. Assay used: immunoSEQ multiplex PCR; TCRdb lists only in-frame clones, some missing. The profile shows 35,000 to 40,000 clones, roughly 80% of them singletons. The input for sequencing was peripheral blood, taken 4 weeks after starting pembrolizumab. The receptors derive from an adult with mismatch repair-deficient cancer.

The rearrangement uses TRBV6-6 and TRBJ2-7; D might be TRBD1 (5 bases). Germline CDR1 and CDR2: MNHNY and SVGAGI (reference sequence). V dropped 2 bases and J dropped 5 bases, with 16 bases sitting between them. The CDR3 loop spans 15 amino acids. The CDR3 protein is CASSYARGRTDEQYF. The CDR3 DNA sequence: TGTGCCAGCAGTTACGCTAGGGGCAGGACCGACGAGCAGTACTTC.

The chain carries TRBV5-4 and TRBJ1-1, with D perhaps TRBD1 (5 bases). This CDR3 comprises 13 residues. CDR1 SGHNT and CDR2 YYREEE come from the germline V gene (reference sequence). V was pared by 5 bases and J by 2 bases, with 10 bases between. The CDR3 sequence is CASSSGRNTEAFF. DNA for the CDR3: TGTGCCAGCAGTTCAGGGAGAAACACTGAAGCTTTCTTT.

This sequence joins TRBV6-9 and TRBJ2-3, with 7 bases identical to TRBD1. The germline gives CDR1 MNHGY, CDR2 SVAAGI. The CDR3 is 15 amino acids. J lost 2 bases, V lost 3 bases, and 5 bases had no gene match. The CDR3 region is CASSYLGQYTDTQYF. The CDR3 DNA reads as TGTGCCAGCAGTTACCTGGGACAGTACACAGATACGCAGTATTTT.

The chain recombines TRBV5-1 with TRBJ1-5, with a tentative D call TRBD1 (5 bases). V lost 1 base to trimming and J lost 7 bases, with 15 bases between them. CDR1 is SGHRS, CDR2 YFSETQ, per germline. The CDR3 contains 15 residues. CDR3 region: CASSLRGGSGQPQHF. In DNA, the CDR3 is TGCGCCAGCAGCTTGAGGGGAGGGTCCGGACAGCCCCAGCATTTT. The complete variable domain, with remaining parts taken from reference TRBV5-1 and TRBJ1-5, reads KAGVTQTPRYLIKTRGQQVTLSCSPISGHRSVSWYQQTPGQGLQFLFEYFSETQRNKGNFPGRFSGRQFSNSRSEMNVSTLELGDSALYLCASSLRGGSGQPQHFGDGTRLSIL.

V gene TRBV4-1 combines with J gene TRBJ2-7; D perhaps matches TRBD1 (6 bases). Trimming left V 0 bases short and J 3 bases short, with 12 bases between. CDR1 and CDR2 from the germline V gene are MGHRA and YSYEKL. The CDR3 covers 15 residues. CDR3 protein: CASSQEGGPFYEQYF. In DNA form, the CDR3 reads TGCGCCAGCAGCCAAGAAGGGGGACCTTTCTACGAGCAGTACTTC.

V is TRBV11-2 and J is TRBJ2-7; D is tentatively TRBD1 or TRBD2 (6 bases each). Germline V gives CDR1 SGHAT, CDR2 FQNNGV. The CDR3 runs 18 residues. Trimming removed 8 bases at V and 3 bases at J, with 29 bases between. The CDR3 is CASRPYHGQLRGGYEQYF. CDR3 in DNA: TGTGCCAGCCGCCCATACCATGGACAGCTGAGGGGAGGCTACGAGCAGTACTTC.

The CDR3 is CASSHYSTSNTEAFF. For the CDR3, the DNA is TGTGCCAGCAGCCACTACTCGACTAGTAACACTGAAGCTTTCTTT. The V and J genes are TRBV16 and TRBJ1-1; no reliable D call. Germline-derived CDR1 and CDR2 are KGHSY and FQNENV. V dropped 3 bases and J dropped 2 bases, with 13 bases sitting between them. The CDR3 runs to 15 residues.

The rearrangement links TRBV6-1 to TRBJ2-2; D uncertain. Trimming removed 3 bases from V and 5 bases from J, with 10 bases in between. Germline loops: CDR1 MNHNS, CDR2 SASEGT. This CDR3 is built from 14 residues. In DNA, the CDR3 is TGTGCCAGCAGTGATCAGTCAGATACCGGGGAGCTGTTTTTT. Translation gives CASSDQSDTGELFF.

The chain's CDR3 is CASSRTGSYEQYF. In nucleotides, the CDR3 is TGTGCCAGCTCCCGGACAGGGTCCTACGAGCAGTACTTC. V is TRBV28 and J is TRBJ2-7; 8 bases align to TRBD1. Germline loops: CDR1 MDHEN, CDR2 SYDVKM. There are 13 residues in the CDR3. Trimming cost V 8 bases and J 1 base; bases outside gene matches: 4.

The table lists this clone with a few counts. The rearrangement uses TRBV4-1 and TRBJ1-2, with D perhaps matching TRBD1 (5 bases). The germline V and J ends were trimmed by 4 bases and 2 bases, with 14 bases remaining between them. CDR3 length equals 15 residues. The V gene's germline CDR1 is MGHRA and CDR2 YSYEKL. The CDR3 region is CASSLREGPNYGYTF. The DNA of the CDR3 is TGCGCCAGCAGCCTTCGGGAGGGACCAAACTATGGCTACACCTTC.

This clone was recorded once. V is TRBV19 and J is TRBJ2-2; weak D call: TRBD1 (7 bases). Looked up from germline, CDR1 is LNHDA and CDR2 is SQIVND (reference sequence). Deletions cut 7 bases from V and 0 bases from J, with 15 bases between. The CDR3 is 16 residues long. The CDR3 protein is CASTGDSAANTGELFF. Written as DNA, the CDR3 is TGTGCCAGTACGGGGGACAGCGCCGCGAACACCGGGGAGCTGTTTTTT.

This chain connects TRBV10-3 to TRBJ2-1, with 10 bases matching TRBD2. V lost 7 bases and J lost 5; bases outside the gene matches: 8. The CDR3 is made up of 15 amino acids. Germline V gives CDR1 ENHRY, CDR2 SYGVKD. CDR3 in amino acids: CAIKPSGSIDNEQFF. DNA of the CDR3: TGTGCCATCAAACCTAGCGGGAGTATTGACAATGAGCAGTTCTTC.

This chain joins TRBV27 and TRBJ2-1, with TRBD1 identical over 9 bases. Germline CDR1 and CDR2: MNHEY and SMNVEV (reference sequence). V trimming: 6 bases; J trimming: 6 bases; junction bases outside the gene matches: 6. The CDR3 contains 14 residues. The CDR3 DNA is TGTGCCAGCAGACCGGGACAGGGCGTCAATGAGCAGTTCTTC. This translates into CASRPGQGVNEQFF.

This sequence joins TRBV7-9 and TRBJ2-4, with unresolved D. Trimming took off 1 base at V and 0 bases at J, with 7 bases between the two ends. The germline gives CDR1 SEHNR, CDR2 FQNEAQ (reference sequence). The CDR3 is made up of 15 amino acids. This CDR3 is CASSLVSLAKNIQYF. CDR3 coding DNA: TGTGCCAGCAGCTTAGTATCCCTAGCCAAAAACATTCAGTACTTC.

V and J are TRBV6-5 and TRBJ2-3; D might be TRBD2 (6 bases). Germline-derived CDR1 and CDR2 are MNHEY and SVGAGI. CDR3 length equals 13 residues. Between the trimmed V and J ends, which lost 8 bases and 4 bases, there was a span of 13 bases. CDR3 loop: CASGGLTADTQYF. The DNA of the CDR3 is TGTGCCAGCGGGGGACTGACTGCAGATACGCAGTATTTT.

This clone came up once. The rearrangement uses TRBV29-1 and TRBJ2-7; 14 bases agree with TRBD2. Germline CDR1 reads SQVTM; CDR2 reads ANQGSEA. V shed 5 bases, J shed 3 bases, and the junction held 6 bases outside the gene matches. This CDR3 is 15 amino acids long. The CDR3 loop reads CSVLGLAGAGYEQYF. CDR3 DNA: TGCAGCGTTCTGGGACTAGCGGGAGCGGGCTACGAGCAGTACTTC.

The V gene is TRBV29-1, the J gene TRBJ2-2; 8 bases fit TRBD2. Per the germline V gene, CDR1 is SQVTM and CDR2 is ANQGSEA. There are 13 residues in the CDR3. V trimming: 5 bases; J trimming: 4 bases; junction bases outside the gene matches: 3. CDR3 protein: CSVQSGGTGELFF. In DNA form, the CDR3 reads TGCAGCGTTCAGAGCGGGGGCACCGGGGAGCTGTTTTTT.

This chain uses TRBV28 with TRBJ1-2; D is unresolved. V shed 5 bases and J shed 1 base, with 11 bases lying between them. Per the germline V gene, CDR1 is MDHEN and CDR2 is SYDVKM. This CDR3 region has 14 residues. The CDR3 reads CASSTARRNYGYTF. DNA for the CDR3: TGTGCCAGCAGTACCGCCCGGCGTAACTATGGCTACACCTTC.

This chain connects TRBV5-5 to TRBJ1-1; D is undetermined. The CDR3 extends over 15 amino acids. V was pared by 3 bases and J by 2 bases, with 14 bases between. Germline-derived CDR1 and CDR2 are SGHKS and YYEKEE (reference sequence). The CDR3 DNA follows: TGTGCCAGCAGCTGGGCGGAGGGCGGAAACACTGAAGCTTTCTTT. Amino acid sequence: CASSWAEGGNTEAFF.

The chain employs TRBV4-3 and TRBJ2-1; 7 nucleotides align to TRBD1. The ends lost 4 bases at V and 10 bases at J; junction bases unmatched: 4. Germline CDR1 LGHNA, CDR2 YSLEER. The CDR3 loop spans 12 amino acids. CDR3: CASSLQTGEQFF. The CDR3 region has the DNA TGCGCCAGCAGCCTTCAGACAGGGGAGCAGTTCTTC.

V is TRBV7-2 and J is TRBJ2-2; weak D call: TRBD1 (6 bases). Per germline, CDR1 SGHTA and CDR2 FQGNSA. CDR3 length equals 15 residues. V shed 6 bases and J shed 0 bases, with 11 bases lying between them. DNA for the CDR3: TGTGCCAGCAGGTCCGGGACATCGAACACCGGGGAGCTGTTTTTT. As protein: CASRSGTSNTGELFF. The whole variable domain, remainder taken from reference TRBV7-2 and TRBJ2-2, is GAGVSQSPSNKVTEKGKDVELRCDPISGHTALYWYRQSLGQGLEFLIYFQGNSAPDKSGLPSDRFSAERTGGSVSTLTIQRTQQEDSAVYLCASRSGTSNTGELFFGEGSRLTVL.

This clone was seen a handful of times. The J gene is TRBJ2-7, the V gene TRBV12-5; unclear D gene. V was cut by 5 bases and J by 2 bases, with 10 bases left in between. This CDR3 region has 13 residues. Germline V gene lookup returns CDR1 LGHNT and CDR2 FRNRAP. In DNA form, the CDR3 reads TGTGCTAGTGGTCGGTACGATGCCTACGAGCAGTACTTC. This gives the protein CASGRYDAYEQYF. The full variable domain, completed using reference TRBV12-5 and TRBJ2-7, is DARVTQTPRHKVTEMGQEVTMRCQPILGHNTVFWYRQTMMQGLELLAYFRNRAPLDDSGMPKDRFSAEMPDATLATLKIQPSEPRDSAVYFCASGRYDAYEQYFGPGTRLTVT.

The gene calls are TRBV7-2 and TRBJ2-2, with D unresolved. The CDR3 is 13 residues long. From germline, CDR1 is SGHTA and CDR2 FQGNSA. The V and J ends lost 3 bases and 0 bases respectively, with 2 bases between them. The CDR3 reads CASSFSNTGELFF. DNA of the CDR3: TGTGCCAGCAGCTTTTCGAACACCGGGGAGCTGTTTTTT.

The chain carries TRBV19 and TRBJ2-2; D is perhaps TRBD1 (5 bases). Germline loops: CDR1 LNHDA, CDR2 SQIVND (reference sequence). The V and J ends lost 0 bases and 4 bases respectively, with 15 bases between them. This CDR3 is 17 amino acids long. CDR3 sequence: CASSIDHRTLSTGELFF. Here the CDR3 DNA reads TGTGCCAGTAGTATAGATCATCGGACACTGAGCACCGGGGAGCTGTTTTTT.

The chain is built from TRBV6-5 and TRBJ1-1, with D uncertain. Between the trimmed V and J ends, which lost 0 bases and 3 bases, there was a span of 8 bases. This CDR3 region has 14 residues. CDR1 and CDR2 from the germline V gene are MNHEY and SVGAGI. CDR3 in DNA: TGTGCCAGCAGTTACTCAGTCGGGTACACTGAAGCTTTCTTT. Residues: CASSYSVGYTEAFF.

This clone is labeled medium-sized. The V and J genes are TRBV6-4 and TRBJ2-2; 8 bases fit TRBD1. Unmatched junction bases numbered 6, after V lost 8 bases and J lost 4 bases. There are 14 residues in the CDR3. Per germline, CDR1 MRHNA and CDR2 SNTAGT. CDR3: CASSSDRGTGELFF. The CDR3, as DNA: TGTGCCAGCTCCTCAGACAGGGGCACCGGGGAGCTGTTTTTT.

The CDR3 reads CASSLVGSNIQYF. The DNA for the CDR3 is TGTGCCAGCAGCTTAGTGGGAAGCAACATTCAGTACTTC. The chain uses TRBV11-2 and TRBJ2-4; D is unresolved. CDR1 SGHAT and CDR2 FQNNGV come from the germline V gene. The CDR3 contains 13 residues. Trimming cost V 1 base and J 7 bases, with 8 bases left between them.